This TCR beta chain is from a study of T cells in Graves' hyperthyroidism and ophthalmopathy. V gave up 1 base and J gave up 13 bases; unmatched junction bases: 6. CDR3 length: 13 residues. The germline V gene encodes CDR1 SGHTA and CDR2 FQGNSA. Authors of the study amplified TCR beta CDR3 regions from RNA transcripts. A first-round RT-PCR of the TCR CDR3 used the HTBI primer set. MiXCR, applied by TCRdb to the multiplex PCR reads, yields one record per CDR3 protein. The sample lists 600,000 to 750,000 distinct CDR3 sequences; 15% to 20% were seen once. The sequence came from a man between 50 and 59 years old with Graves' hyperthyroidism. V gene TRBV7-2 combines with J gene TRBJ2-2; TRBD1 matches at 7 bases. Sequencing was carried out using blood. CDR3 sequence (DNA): TGTGCCAGCAGCTTAGACCAGGGGGATCGGCTGTTTTTT. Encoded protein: CASSLDQGDRLFF.